This TCR beta chain was documented in a study of human T cells and chemical hapten exposure. Study details: How much TCR each sample yielded varied, mostly because pooled library volumes differed slightly.

In its sample, this clonotype was seen a few times. The antigen remains undetermined. Whole-study results and caveats: With patch test score, the counts of PT1 expanded TCRs showed a positive correlation.

The time point is: pre-sensitization, week 0. The treatment: therapeutic diphenylcyclopropenone sensitization with weekly scalp DPC. The V end lost 7 bases, the J end lost 7 bases, and 10 bases lay between the germline ends. Germline assignment: CDR1 ENHRY and CDR2 SYGVKD. This CDR3 comprises 12 residues. TCRdb independently ran MiXCR on the RACE reads; one entry per CDR3 protein. This sample has some 300,000 distinct CDR3 sequences; 5.5% occur once, and the top ten carry about 8.7%. This sequence joins TRBV10-3 and TRBJ1-4; no clear D gene. This receptor was obtained from a woman younger than 30 with alopecia areata. Some clones in this sample may be carry-over from other donors' samples. Sequencing used whole blood, obtained in connection with sensitization to the hapten diphenylcyclopropenone (DPC). CDR3 loop: CAIKGEGEKLFF. The CDR3 DNA reads as TGTGCCATCAAGGGTGAGGGTGAAAAACTGTTTTTT.